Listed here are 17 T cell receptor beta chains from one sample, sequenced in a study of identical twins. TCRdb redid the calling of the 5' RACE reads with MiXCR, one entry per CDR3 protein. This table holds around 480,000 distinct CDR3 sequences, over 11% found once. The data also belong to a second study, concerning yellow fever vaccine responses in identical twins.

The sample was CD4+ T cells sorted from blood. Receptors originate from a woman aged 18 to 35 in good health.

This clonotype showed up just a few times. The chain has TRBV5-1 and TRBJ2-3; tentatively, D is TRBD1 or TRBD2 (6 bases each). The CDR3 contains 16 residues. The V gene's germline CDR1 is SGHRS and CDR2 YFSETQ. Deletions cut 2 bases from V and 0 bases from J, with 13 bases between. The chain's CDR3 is CASSLGGTLSTDTQYF. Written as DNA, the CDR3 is TGCGCCAGCAGCTTAGGGGGGACCCTGAGCACAGATACGCAGTATTTT.

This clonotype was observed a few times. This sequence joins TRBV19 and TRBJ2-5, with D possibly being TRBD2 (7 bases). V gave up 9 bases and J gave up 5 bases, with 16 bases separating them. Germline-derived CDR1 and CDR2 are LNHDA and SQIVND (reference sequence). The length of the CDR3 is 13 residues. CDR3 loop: CASRGGVWETQYF. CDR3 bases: TGTGCCAGCCGAGGGGGGGTTTGGGAGACCCAGTACTTC. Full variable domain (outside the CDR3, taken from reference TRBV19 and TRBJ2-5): DGGITQSPKYLFRKEGQNVTLSCEQNLNHDAMYWYRQDPGQGLRLIYYSQIVNDFQKGDIAEGYSVSREKKESFPLTVTSAQKNPTAFYLCASRGGVWETQYFGPGTRLLVL.

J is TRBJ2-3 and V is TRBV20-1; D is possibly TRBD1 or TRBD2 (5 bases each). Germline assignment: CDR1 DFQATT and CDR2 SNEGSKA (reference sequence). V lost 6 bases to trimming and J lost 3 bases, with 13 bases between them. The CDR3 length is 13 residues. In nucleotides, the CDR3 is TGCAGTGCGGGGGAGCTAGTGACAGATACGCAGTATTTT. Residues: CSAGELVTDTQYF.

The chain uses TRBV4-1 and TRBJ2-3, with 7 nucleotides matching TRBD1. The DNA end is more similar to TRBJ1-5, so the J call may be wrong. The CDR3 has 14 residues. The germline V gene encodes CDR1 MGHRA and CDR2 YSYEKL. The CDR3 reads CASSQDAGTDTQHF. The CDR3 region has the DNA TGCGCCAGCAGCCAAGATGCGGGGACAGATACGCAGCATTTT.

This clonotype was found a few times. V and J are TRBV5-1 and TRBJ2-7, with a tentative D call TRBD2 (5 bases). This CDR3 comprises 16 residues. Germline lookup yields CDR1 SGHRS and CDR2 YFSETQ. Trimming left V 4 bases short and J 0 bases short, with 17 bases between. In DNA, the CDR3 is TGCGCCAGCAGCCCCGGAAGAGGGTCGGGCTCCTACGAGCAGTACTTC. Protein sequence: CASSPGRGSGSYEQYF.

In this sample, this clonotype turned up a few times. The CDR3 DNA reads TGTGCCAGCAGCGTTAGAGCGGGAGCACCCTACGAGCAGTACTTC. Translation: CASSVRAGAPYEQYF. This chain links TRBV7-2 with TRBJ2-7, with 8 bases aligning to TRBD2. Germline CDR1 SGHTA, CDR2 FQGNSA. The CDR3 consists of 15 residues. J was trimmed by 2 bases and V by 5 bases; bases with no gene match: 8.

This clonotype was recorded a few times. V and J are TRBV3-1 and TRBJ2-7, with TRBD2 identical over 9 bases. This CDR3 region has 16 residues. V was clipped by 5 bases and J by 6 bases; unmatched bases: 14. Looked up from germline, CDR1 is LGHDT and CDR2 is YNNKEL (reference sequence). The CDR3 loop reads CASSEGVRGGAFEQYF. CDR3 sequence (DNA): TGTGCCAGCAGCGAAGGGGTACGCGGGGGGGCTTTCGAGCAGTACTTC.

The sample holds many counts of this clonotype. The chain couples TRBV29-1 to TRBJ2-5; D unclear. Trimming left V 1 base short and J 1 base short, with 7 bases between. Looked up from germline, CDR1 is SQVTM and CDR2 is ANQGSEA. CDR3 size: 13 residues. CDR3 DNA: TGCAGCGTTGAAGTGACGGTCCAAGAGACCCAGTACTTC. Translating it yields CSVEVTVQETQYF. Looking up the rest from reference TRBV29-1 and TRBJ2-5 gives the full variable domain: SAVISQKPSRDICQRGTSLTIQCQVDSQVTMMFWYRQQPGQSLTLIATANQGSEATYESGFVIDKFPISRPNLTFSTLTVSNMSPEDSSIYLCSVEVTVQETQYFGPGTRLLVL.

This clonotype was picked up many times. This CDR3 is CSVEGYSGSYNEQFF. The CDR3 coding sequence is TGCAGCGTTGAAGGGTATAGCGGGAGCTACAATGAGCAGTTCTTC. The chain links TRBV29-1 to TRBJ2-1; 9 nucleotides match TRBD2. There are 15 residues in the CDR3. Trimming at V came to 1 base and at J to 3 bases, leaving 4 bases not matched to a gene. In germline, CDR1 is SQVTM, CDR2 ANQGSEA.

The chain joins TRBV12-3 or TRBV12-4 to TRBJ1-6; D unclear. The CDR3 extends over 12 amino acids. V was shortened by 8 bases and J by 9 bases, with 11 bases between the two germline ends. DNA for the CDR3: TGTGCCAGCGCGACTGAGTCTTCACCCCTCCACTTT. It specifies CASATESSPLHF.

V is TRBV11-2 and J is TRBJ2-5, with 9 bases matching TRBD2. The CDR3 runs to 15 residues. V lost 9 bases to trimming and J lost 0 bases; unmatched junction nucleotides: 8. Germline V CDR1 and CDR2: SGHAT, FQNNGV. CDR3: CASRQTSGYQETQYF. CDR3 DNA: TGTGCCAGTCGCCAGACTAGCGGCTACCAAGAGACCCAGTACTTC.

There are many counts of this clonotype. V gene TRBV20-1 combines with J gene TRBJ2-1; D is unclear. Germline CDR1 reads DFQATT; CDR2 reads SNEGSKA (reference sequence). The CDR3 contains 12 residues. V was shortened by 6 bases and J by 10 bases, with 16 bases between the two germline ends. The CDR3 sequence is CSARPVRPEQFF. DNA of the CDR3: TGCAGTGCCCGCCCGGTCCGTCCCGAGCAGTTCTTC.

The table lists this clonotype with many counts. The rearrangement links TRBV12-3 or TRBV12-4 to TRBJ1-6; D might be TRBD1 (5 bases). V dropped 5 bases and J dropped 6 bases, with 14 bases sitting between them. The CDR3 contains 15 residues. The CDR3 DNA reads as TGTGCCAGCAGTCCCGTACGGGGGATTAATTCACCCCTCCACTTT. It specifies CASSPVRGINSPLHF.

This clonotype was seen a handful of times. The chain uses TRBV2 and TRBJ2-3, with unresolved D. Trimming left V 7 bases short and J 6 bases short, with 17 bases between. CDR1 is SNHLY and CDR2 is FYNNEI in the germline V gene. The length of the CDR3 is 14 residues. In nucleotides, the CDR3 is TGTGCCAGCATCGGGTCCTTTCTTCGGGATACGCAGTATTTT. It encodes CASIGSFLRDTQYF.

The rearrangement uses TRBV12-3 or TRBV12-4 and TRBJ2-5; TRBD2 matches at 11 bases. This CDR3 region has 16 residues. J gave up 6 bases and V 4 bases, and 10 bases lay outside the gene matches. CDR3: CASSSQLAGDSQTQYF. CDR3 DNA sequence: TGTGCCAGCAGTTCGCAACTAGCGGGAGATTCTCAGACCCAGTACTTC.

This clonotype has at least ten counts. The CDR3 DNA follows: TGTGCCAGCACAGGGTGGAGAAATGAAAAACTGTTTTTT. Amino acids: CASTGWRNEKLFF. V usage is TRBV12-3 or TRBV12-4 and J usage is TRBJ1-4; possibly TRBD1 for D (5 bases). The V end lost 7 bases, the J end lost 5 bases, and 11 bases lay between the germline ends. This CDR3 spans 13 amino acids.

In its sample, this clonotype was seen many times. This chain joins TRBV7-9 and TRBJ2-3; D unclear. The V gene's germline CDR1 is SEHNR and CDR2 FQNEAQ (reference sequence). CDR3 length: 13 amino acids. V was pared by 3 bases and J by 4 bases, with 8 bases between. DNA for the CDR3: TGTGCCAGCAGCTTCCCAAAGGCAGATACGCAGTATTTT. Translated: CASSFPKADTQYF.